A selection of T cell receptor beta chains follows, all from one sample in a study of OX40 agonist ivuxolimab in advanced cancers. Sequenced by immunoSEQ multiplex PCR; TCRdb stores in-frame clones only, minus some. The sample carries over 80,000 clones, about 89% recorded once. The specimen was CD4+ or CD8+ T cells sorted from blood, collected in a trial of the OX40 agonist ivuxolimab. These TCRs come from an adult with an advanced solid tumor such as melanoma, head and neck, liver or kidney cancer. CDR3s include the opening cysteine and the closing phenylalanine or tryptophan. A D gene is named only where the DNA matches it firmly. Clone size is stated in some rows and not others, as once, few, many or a class when expanded.

D | size | J | V | DNA | CDR3
NA | NA | TRBJ1-2 | TRBV20-1 | TGCAGTGCTAGAGCGGTGGGGGGCTACACCTTC | CSARAVGGYTF
NA | NA | TRBJ1-1 | TRBV11-3 | TGTGCCAGCAGCTTAGTTGGTGAGTTCACTGAAGCTTTCTTT | CASSLVGEFTEAFF
TRBD1 | NA | TRBJ1-1 | TRBV28 | TGTGCCAGCAGACCGGGACAGCCGAACACTGAAGCTTTCTTT | CASRPGQPNTEAFF
TRBD1 | once | TRBJ1-4 | TRBV28 | TGTGCCAGCAGTTTACCGACAGGGGTTAATGAAAAACTGCTTTTT | CASSLPTGVNEKLLF
NA | NA | TRBJ2-6 | TRBV19 | TGTGCCAGTAGTATCGTCAGGGCTGGGGCCAACGTCCTGACTTTC | CASSIVRAGANVLTF
NA | few | TRBJ1-1 | TRBV20-1 | TGCAGTGCTAGGGTAGGGGAAGCTTTCTTT | CSARVGEAFF
TRBD1 | once | TRBJ1-2 | TRBV5-4 | TGTGCCAGCAGCTCGGGGCTGGACAGGGGCTATGGCTACACCTTC | CASSSGLDRGYGYTF
NA | few | TRBJ2-5 | TRBV2 | TGTGCCAGCAGTGGACTCCGCGGGGCACAAGAGACCCAGTACTTC | CASSGLRGAQETQYF
NA | once | TRBJ1-1 | TRBV7-8 | TGTGCCAGCAGCTTAGGGAGGAACACTGAAGCTTTCTTT | CASSLGRNTEAFF
NA | NA | TRBJ1-2 | TRBV7-2 | TGTGCCAGCAGGCGGGGAGAGGGGTGGGACTATGGCTACACCTTC | CASRRGEGWDYGYTF
NA | NA | TRBJ2-7 | TRBV2 | TGTGCCAATAGAATCTCACAGGTTGGGGGGCACGAGCAGTACTTC | CANRISQVGGHEQYF
NA | NA | TRBJ2-2 | TRBV7-8 | TGTGCCAGCAGAAACAACATGGGAGTAGGGGAGCTGTTTTTT | CASRNNMGVGELFF
NA | NA | TRBJ1-1 | TRBV19 | TGTGCCAGTAGTATAGAGGGAGGCACTGAAGCTTTCTTT | CASSIEGGTEAFF
TRBD2 | NA | TRBJ2-1 | TRBV7-2 | TGTGCCAGCAGCTTACTAGCGGGTTTATACAATGAGCAGTTCTTC | CASSLLAGLYNEQFF
TRBD2 | NA | TRBJ2-3 | TRBV2 | TGTGCCAGCGGCTATAGCGGGGCGAAGGGAGATACGCAGTATTTT | CASGYSGAKGDTQYF
NA | NA | TRBJ2-3 | TRBV4-1 | TGCGCCAGCAGCCAACTTTGGGTTAGCACAGATACGCAGTATTTT | CASSQLWVSTDTQYF
NA | NA | TRBJ2-2 | TRBV19 | TGTGCCAGTAGTATAGTTGCCCGCACCGGGGAGCTGTTTTTT | CASSIVARTGELFF
NA | few | TRBJ1-1 | TRBV28 | TGTGCCAGCAGTTTGGGGAGGACTGAAGCTTTCTTT | CASSLGRTEAFF
NA | NA | TRBJ2-1 | TRBV7-9 | TGTGCCAGCAGCCTGGGCGGGGCCGGCCACAATGAGCAGTTCTTC | CASSLGGAGHNEQFF
NA | NA | TRBJ2-5 | TRBV15 | TGTGCCACCAGCAGAGGTGACGAGTGGGAAGAGACCCAGTACTTC | CATSRGDEWEETQYF
NA | NA | TRBJ2-3 | TRBV7-6 | TGTGCCAGCAGCTTAGCACCGGGGCCCACAGATACGCAGTATTTT | CASSLAPGPTDTQYF
NA | NA | TRBJ1-2 | TRBV6-6 | TGTGCCAGCAGTCCAGGGCAAGAAGGCTACACCTTC | CASSPGQEGYTF
NA | NA | TRBJ2-6 | TRBV6-5 | TGTGCCAGCAGTCCCACAGGCTCTGGGGCCAACGTCCTGACTTTC | CASSPTGSGANVLTF
TRBD2 | NA | TRBJ2-7 | TRBV9 | TGTGCCAGCAGCCCCCGACTAGCGGGACGCCACCCCTACGAGCAGTACTTC | CASSPRLAGRHPYEQYF
TRBD1 | NA | TRBJ2-1 | TRBV27 | TGTGCCAGCAGTTTATCGCCTTACAGGGGAAACAATGAGCAGTTCTTC | CASSLSPYRGNNEQFF
NA | NA | TRBJ2-3 | TRBV28 | TGTGCCAGCAGTTTAGGAGATACGCAGTATTTT | CASSLGDTQYF
NA | NA | TRBJ1-1 | TRBV6-4 | TGTGCCAGCAGTGACTCTCCACAGGAAAGGTACACTGAAGCTTTCTTT | CASSDSPQERYTEAFF
NA | NA | TRBJ1-2 | TRBV21-1 | TGTGCCAGCAGCGAGACAGGGCTGCTCTATGGCTACACCTTC | CASSETGLLYGYTF
NA | NA | TRBJ1-1 | TRBV5-1 | TGCGCCAGCAGCTTGAACAGAAACACTGAAGCTTTCTTT | CASSLNRNTEAFF
NA | NA | TRBJ2-5 | TRBV19 | TGTGCCAGTAGTTGGGCAGATCAAGAGACCCAGTACTTC | CASSWADQETQYF
TRBD1 | NA | TRBJ1-2 | TRBV28 | TGTGCCAGCAGTTTGGATCAGGAGGGGGCTTTTGGCTACACCTTC | CASSLDQEGAFGYTF
NA | NA | TRBJ2-3 | TRBV18 | TGTGCCAGCTCACCACGGAAGGGAGACGCAGATACGCAGTATTTT | CASSPRKGDADTQYF
NA | few | TRBJ1-3 | TRBV5-6 | TGTGCCAGCAGCTTGGCGGCAGGGCTTATTGGAAACACCATATATTTT | CASSLAAGLIGNTIYF
NA | NA | TRBJ2-3 | TRBV5-4 | TGTGCCAGCAGCTTGGTACCGGCAGATACGCAGTATTTT | CASSLVPADTQYF
NA | NA | TRBJ1-3 | TRBV28 | TGTGCCAGCAGTCCTCCGGATCCTTCTGGAAACACCATATATTTT | CASSPPDPSGNTIYF
NA | NA | TRBJ2-7 | TRBV7-2 | TGTGCCAGCAGCTTAGATAGGGGGAGCTACGAGCAGTACTTC | CASSLDRGSYEQYF
TRBD1 | NA | TRBJ2-2 | TRBV9 | TGTGCCAGCAGCGTAACGCCGGGACAGGGGGCCGGGACCGGGGAGCTGTTTTTT | CASSVTPGQGAGTGELFF
NA | NA | TRBJ2-1 | TRBV5-6 | TGTGCCAGCAGCTTGATAGACGTCAGAGCTACCAATGAGCAGTTCTTC | CASSLIDVRATNEQFF
NA | few | TRBJ1-5 | TRBV27 | TGTGCCAGCAGTTTGATGATCTGGGGGGATGATAGCAATCAGCCCCAGCATTTT | CASSLMIWGDDSNQPQHF
NA | NA | TRBJ1-4 | TRBV29-1 | TGCAGCGCCCGAATTCGAACTAATGAAAAACTGTTTTTT | CSARIRTNEKLFF
TRBD1 | NA | TRBJ1-1 | TRBV28 | TGTGCCAGCAGTTTTGGACAGGGGGTGGGAGCTTTCTTT | CASSFGQGVGAFF
NA | NA | TRBJ1-3 | TRBV7-8 | TGTGCCAGCAGCCGGTCTGTTGGACACTCTGGAAACACCATATATTTT | CASSRSVGHSGNTIYF
NA | NA | TRBJ2-7 | TRBV19 | TGTGCCAGTAGTATCAGAGCGGGCCTCTCCTACGAGCAGTACTTC | CASSIRAGLSYEQYF
TRBD2 | once | TRBJ2-7 | TRBV10-3 | TGTGCCATCAAGATAGCGGGGCCCTCCTACGAGCAGTACTTC | CAIKIAGPSYEQYF